This T cell receptor (beta chain) was found in a study of blood T cell repertoires in COVID-19. Looked up from germline, CDR1 is SNHLY and CDR2 is FYNNEI. V lost 10 bases to trimming and J lost 5 bases, with 17 bases between them. The CDR3 is made up of 13 amino acids. Method: immunoSEQ multiplex PCR; TCRdb's copy keeps in-frame clones and lacks some. The profile shows roughly 180,000 clones, 75% to 90% of them singletons. The TCR was taken from a woman aged 45 to 65 who had recovered from COVID-19. The chain employs TRBV2 and TRBJ1-2; the D is unclear. Sequencing input: PBMCs or T cells enriched from blood (not recorded which). CDR3 protein: CATSIEERYGYTF. The CDR3 region has the DNA TGTGCCACCTCGATCGAGGAAAGATATGGCTACACCTTC.